This T cell receptor beta chain was identified during a study of T cells in Graves' hyperthyroidism and ophthalmopathy. Study findings and constraints: Among clonotypes expanded in thyroid above 0.001, most were also found in blood. In the analysis, a 13 V-J model separated ophthalmopathy from stable hyperthyroidism.

There were TCR beta CDR3 regions amplified from RNA transcripts. When the TCR CDR3 underwent first-round RT-PCR, the HTBI primer set was used. Each CDR3 protein gets one entry after TCRdb re-called the multiplex PCR reads with MiXCR. This table has over 500,000 distinct CDR3 sequences, over 35% appearing once. Uncontrolled infection, other autoimmune disease, pregnancy or lactation excluded patients. Diagnosing involved the use of clinical symptoms, serum thyroxine and TRAb, thyroid ultrasound and orbital computed tomography. This clonotype occurred many times. Its target is unknown. Looked up from germline, CDR1 is SGHAT and CDR2 is FQNNGV. The V end was cut by 3 bases, the J end by 4 bases, with 21 bases between. The CDR3 length is 17 residues.

The chain uses TRBV11-2 and TRBJ1-2, with D possibly being TRBD1 (5 bases). The TCR originated in an adult woman with Graves' disease, either hyperthyroidism or ophthalmopathy (not recorded which). Sequencing used peripheral blood or thyroid tissue (not recorded which). CDR3 protein: CASSFSRSQVAPYGYTF. The CDR3 DNA follows: TGTGCCAGCAGCTTTAGTCGCTCACAGGTCGCCCCCTATGGCTACACCTTC.